The rows below give T cell receptor beta chains drawn from one sample of a study of T cells in Graves' hyperthyroidism and ophthalmopathy. TCRdb fed the multiplex PCR reads into MiXCR, producing one record per CDR3 protein. The top ten clones hold over 45% of a sample with around 290,000 distinct CDR3 sequences, about a sixth of them seen once. Sequenced: blood. These receptors were taken from a woman in her fifties or sixties with Graves' ophthalmopathy. CDR3s include the opening cysteine and the closing phenylalanine or tryptophan. Fields, in order: V gene, clone size, J gene, D gene, CDR3 protein, CDR3 DNA. The D gene is left open where the match is weak. Only some rows state a clone size, as once, few, many or a class for expanded clones.

V gene: TRBV4-3
clone size: NA
J gene: TRBJ2-3
D gene: TRBD1
CDR3 protein: CASSQDVGQGSDTQYF
CDR3 DNA: TGCGCCAGCAGCCAAGATGTGGGACAGGGCTCAGATACGCAGTATTTT

V gene: TRBV5-6
clone size: many
J gene: TRBJ2-7
D gene: NA
CDR3 protein: CASSFFEGSSYEQYF
CDR3 DNA: TGTGCCAGCAGCTTCTTTGAGGGGAGCTCCTACGAGCAGTACTTC

V gene: TRBV20-1
clone size: many
J gene: TRBJ2-1
D gene: TRBD1
CDR3 protein: CSATPVDKGGYEQFF
CDR3 DNA: TGCAGTGCAACCCCGGTGGACAAAGGGGGCTATGAGCAGTTCTTC

V gene: TRBV20-1
clone size: many
J gene: TRBJ1-1
D gene: NA
CDR3 protein: CSARGGESAFF
CDR3 DNA: TGCAGTGCTAGAGGGGGTGAGTCGGCTTTCTTT

V gene: TRBV6-1
clone size: NA
J gene: TRBJ1-2
D gene: NA
CDR3 protein: CASSEAGRFKITF
CDR3 DNA: TGTGCCAGCAGTGAAGCCGGACGCTTTAAAATCACCTTC

V gene: TRBV20-1
clone size: NA
J gene: TRBJ2-3
D gene: TRBD2
CDR3 protein: CSARRNLLAGERTQYF
CDR3 DNA: TGCAGTGCGCGGCGCAACCTTCTGGCGGGAGAACGTACGCAGTATTTT

V gene: TRBV9
clone size: many
J gene: TRBJ2-5
D gene: TRBD1
CDR3 protein: CASSVEGGGITETQYF
CDR3 DNA: TGTGCCAGCAGCGTAGAAGGGGGCGGAATAACGGAGACCCAGTACTTC

V gene: TRBV27
clone size: NA
J gene: TRBJ1-5
D gene: NA
CDR3 protein: CASSEVQNQPQHF
CDR3 DNA: TGTGCCAGCAGTGAGGTACAGAACCAGCCCCAGCATTTT

V gene: TRBV6-1
clone size: many
J gene: TRBJ1-2
D gene: NA
CDR3 protein: CASTIGGVEHGYTF
CDR3 DNA: TGTGCCAGCACCATAGGGGGGGTCGAGCATGGCTACACCTTC

V gene: TRBV6-5
clone size: NA
J gene: TRBJ2-3
D gene: TRBD2
CDR3 protein: CASSPLGTSGSRGTDTQYF
CDR3 DNA: TGTGCCAGCAGCCCTTTGGGGACTAGCGGGAGCAGGGGCACAGATACGCAGTATTTT

V gene: TRBV2
clone size: many
J gene: TRBJ1-1
D gene: NA
CDR3 protein: CASSGDRTNTEAFF
CDR3 DNA: TGTGCCAGCAGTGGGGACCGTACGAACACTGAAGCTTTCTTT

V gene: TRBV6-5
clone size: many
J gene: TRBJ2-7
D gene: NA
CDR3 protein: CASSYFGTLPYEQYF
CDR3 DNA: TGTGCCAGCAGTTACTTTGGGACTCTACCTTACGAGCAGTACTTC

V gene: TRBV20-1
clone size: many
J gene: TRBJ1-1
D gene: TRBD1
CDR3 protein: CSAKEQGVWSTEAFF
CDR3 DNA: TGCAGTGCCAAAGAACAGGGGGTGTGGTCCACTGAAGCTTTCTTT

V gene: TRBV5-1
clone size: NA
J gene: TRBJ2-5
D gene: TRBD2
CDR3 protein: CASSLILAGETQYF
CDR3 DNA: TGCGCCAGCAGCTTGATCCTAGCGGGAGAGACCCAGTACTTC

V gene: TRBV20-1
clone size: NA
J gene: TRBJ1-4
D gene: TRBD1
CDR3 protein: CSAPIRQGVATNEKLFF
CDR3 DNA: TGCAGTGCCCCGATTCGACAGGGAGTAGCCACTAATGAAAAACTGTTTTTT

V gene: TRBV7-6
clone size: many
J gene: TRBJ2-7
D gene: NA
CDR3 protein: CASSLGQNPFSYEQYF
CDR3 DNA: TGTGCCAGCAGCTTAGGACAGAACCCTTTCTCCTACGAGCAGTACTTC

V gene: TRBV28
clone size: many
J gene: TRBJ1-1
D gene: TRBD1
CDR3 protein: CASSLGDRVYTEAFF
CDR3 DNA: TGTGCCAGCAGTTTAGGGGACAGGGTATACACTGAAGCTTTCTTT

V gene: TRBV7-6
clone size: many
J gene: TRBJ2-7
D gene: NA
CDR3 protein: CASSSFGDGSSYEQYF
CDR3 DNA: TGTGCCAGCAGCTCTTTCGGGGACGGGAGCTCCTACGAGCAGTACTTC